This TCR beta chain was recorded in a study of control samples from healthy donors and cancer patients. Assay used: immunoSEQ multiplex PCR; TCRdb lists only in-frame clones, some missing. The data contain over 80,000 clones, 90% to 95% of them seen just once; the ten biggest clones take up around 14%. J gave up 7 bases and V 6 bases, and 9 bases lay outside the gene matches. Looked up from germline, CDR1 is SEHNR and CDR2 is FQNEAQ (reference sequence). The CDR3 consists of 15 residues. The sample was blood. The chain carries TRBV7-9 and TRBJ1-6; 7 nucleotides match TRBD1. The source is a man aged 25 to 40 in good health. CDR3 sequence reads: CASSRGQAPNSPLHF. The CDR3 DNA reads TGTGCCAGCAGTCGAGGACAGGCCCCGAATTCACCCCTCCACTTT.